The sequence of this TCR beta chain was determined in a study of blood T cell repertoires in COVID-19. Background on the study: Nucleic acid was either cDNA or gDNA, and it came from T cells, B-cell-depleted T cells, or PBMCs.

Everyone who took part was about 18 to 90 years old, and they came from about 23 US areas. Cohort placement rested on clinical history that participants reported themselves. Germline V gene sequence: CDR1 MGHRA, CDR2 YSYEKL. CDR3 size: 16 residues. The V and J ends lost 4 bases and 0 bases respectively, with 13 bases between them. Source study methods: Reference gene primer amplification gave estimated nucleated cell counts. Assay: immunoSEQ multiplex PCR; the TCRdb copy retains only in-frame clones and omits some. V, J and clone size reflect that table, while D and trimming were determined from the DNA. The data contain 280,000 or so clones, around 91% of them singletons.

Sample: PBMCs or T cells enriched from blood (not recorded which). This receptor was identified in a woman under 30 with acute COVID-19. This chain connects TRBV4-1 to TRBJ1-5, with a possible D match to TRBD1 (5 bases). The CDR3 bases are TGCGCCAGCAGCCCTGAAGGGGACTATAGCAATCAGCCCCAGCATTTT. Translating it yields CASSPEGDYSNQPQHF.